These T cell receptor beta chains were read from a single sample in a study of neurological immune-mediated disorders. TCRdb processed the 5' RACE reads anew with MiXCR; each CDR3 protein has one entry. The table includes tens of thousands of distinct CDR3 sequences, more than 15% detected once. Sequencing was done on a sample of PBMCs. The receptors come from a woman in her thirties or forties in good health. Both conserved end residues are part of each CDR3.

>TRBJ2-7|13|TRBV12-3/TRBV12-4
CASSSRDLYDQYF
>TRBJ2-1|15|TRBV5-1
CASTSGQGGYNEQFF
>TRBJ2-1|10|TRBV7-9
CASSFDEQFF
>TRBJ2-1|16|TRBV10-3
CAISEYGTGGYNEQFF
>TRBJ2-2|14|TRBV3-1
CASSQGTAAGELFF
>TRBJ2-3|15|TRBV4-1
CASSFRDRGTDTQYF
>TRBJ1-1|14|TRBV28
CATVRDLMNTEAFF
>TRBJ2-5|18|TRBV4-2
CASSQVVPGQGYQETQYF
>TRBJ1-2|14|TRBV7-9
CASSPLAGGYGYTF
>TRBJ1-2|12|TRBV20-1
CSAFHRSYGYTF
>TRBJ1-6|17|TRBV7-2
CASSPKGGSSYNSPLHF
>TRBJ1-4|12|TRBV6-6
CASEDANEKLFF
>TRBJ1-5|16|TRBV5-5
CASSLGSPVLTGPQHF
>TRBJ1-5|13|TRBV6-5
CASSYDGRQPQHF
>TRBJ2-5|15|TRBV29-1
CSVEGLEGAPETQYF
>TRBJ1-2|15|TRBV30
CAWSPLMDGTYGYTF
>TRBJ2-1|15|TRBV11-2
CASSLLAGGGDEQFF
>TRBJ1-1|15|TRBV7-9
CASKGTGDWGTEAFF
>TRBJ2-3|15|TRBV12-3/TRBV12-4
CASSFKAGHTDTQYF
>TRBJ1-2|15|TRBV6-5
CASSGGDRGLWGYTF
>TRBJ2-5|13|TRBV12-3/TRBV12-4
CASRAQLQETQYF
>TRBJ1-1|14|TRBV7-2
CASSSWDTREKAFF
>TRBJ2-3|15|TRBV4-3
CASSQDMGSTDTQYF
>TRBJ2-3|13|TRBV12-3/TRBV12-4
CASSFPSTDTQYF
>TRBJ2-2|14|TRBV28
CASRGAGGIGELFF
>TRBJ2-1|13|TRBV27
CASSLWGGREQFF
>TRBJ2-5|14|TRBV7-8
CASSLRGRGETQYF
>TRBJ1-1|13|TRBV5-6
CASSFQGGNEAFF
>TRBJ1-2|12|TRBV20-1
CSATLGSGGYTF
>TRBJ1-1|18|TRBV5-1
CASSLLSGSVTQGTEAFF
>TRBJ2-5|14|TRBV4-1
CASSPGGGQETQYF
>TRBJ1-5|16|TRBV21-1
CASSKEPPSSVQPQHF
>TRBJ2-5|16|TRBV9
CASSVEGGGGQETQYF
>TRBJ1-2|13|TRBV6-5
CASSSGGSRGYTF
>TRBJ2-6|19|TRBV3-1
CASSQDPRQFLSGANVLTF
>TRBJ2-1|16|TRBV20-1
CSARAEREQAFNEQFF
>TRBJ1-1|12|TRBV30
CAWDSLNTEAFF
>TRBJ2-1|17|TRBV20-1
CSARDLGGGASYNEQFF
>TRBJ1-2|15|TRBV5-6
CASSLPTEGPYGYTF
>TRBJ2-1|15|TRBV15
CATSRGIAGGGEQFF
>TRBJ1-1|16|TRBV7-9
CASSSTGGAENTEAFF
>TRBJ2-2|17|TRBV7-9
CASSPPTAGVRTGELFF
>TRBJ2-7|13|TRBV20-1
CSAHGRGQYEQYF
>TRBJ2-3|15|TRBV7-2
CASSLERGGGSTQYF
>TRBJ2-1|15|TRBV29-1
CSVVPPEKSYNEQFF
>TRBJ1-2|12|TRBV28
CASSSLFSGYTF
>TRBJ1-6|15|TRBV6-2/TRBV6-3
CASSSDRGTNSPLHF
>TRBJ2-7|12|TRBV12-3/TRBV12-4
CASGLGRSEQYF
>TRBJ1-5|13|TRBV10-2
CASRGQRNQPQHF
>TRBJ2-7|13|TRBV12-3/TRBV12-4
CASSFQGVYEQYF
>TRBJ2-6|15|TRBV7-3
CASSLGSSGANVLTF
>TRBJ2-1|16|TRBV7-2
CASSSQQAGGNNEQFF
>TRBJ1-1|18|TRBV24-1
CATSDHGQGLSTVAEAFF